This TCR beta chain was sequenced in a study of CD8+CD57+ T cells in acquired aplastic anemia. With respect to this clonotype: Relative to the germline gene, one junction end is altered; a read error may explain this.

Germline CDR1 SGHTA, CDR2 FQGNSA. This CDR3 spans 13 amino acids. Researchers used genomic DNA as the template to profile TCR beta VDJ and CDR3. A single record per CDR3 protein comes from TCRdb applying MiXCR to the reads. The table has hundreds of thousands of distinct CDR3 sequences, 65% to 80% seen once. V is TRBV7-2 and J is TRBJ2-7; 9 nucleotides match TRBD2. This TCR came from a human donor in good health, serving as a control. Sequenced input: sorted CD4+, CD8+, or CD8+CD57+ T cells (not recorded which) from PBMCs. CDR3 DNA: TGTGCCAGCACCATACAGGGAGGGACTAGCCCGTATTTC. Protein product: CASTIQGGTSPYF.